This T cell receptor beta chain was recovered during a study of blood T cell repertoires in COVID-19. As for the study in general: Collection of acute and convalescent COVID-19 samples took place in the United States, Italy and Spain. In each case, the material was cDNA or gDNA derived from T cells, B-cell-depleted T cells, or PBMCs.

Source study methods: Reference gene primer amplification gave nucleated cell count estimates. TCRdb keeps only in-frame clones here, not all; method: immunoSEQ multiplex PCR. V and J calls and clone size are copied from that table; D and trimming were computed from the DNA. The repertoire holds about 120,000 clones, with about four fifths as singletons. Input material: peripheral blood. This receptor was identified in a human donor in a cohort sampled during active COVID-19.

The CDR3 spells CASSHRDRVMGEQYF. The CDR3 coding sequence is TGTGCCAGCAGCCACCGGGACAGGGTGATGGGAGAGCAGTACTTC. The V call is TRBV5-5, the J call TRBJ2-7, with 9 bases identical to TRBD1. The V segment lost 4 bases and the J segment 7 bases; nucleotides outside the gene matches: 12. Per germline, CDR1 SGHKS and CDR2 YYEKEE (reference sequence). CDR3 size: 15 residues. Full variable domain (outside the CDR3, taken from reference TRBV5-5 and TRBJ2-7): DAGVTQSPTHLIKTRGQQVTLRCSPISGHKSVSWYQQVLGQGPQFIFQYYEKEERGRGNFPDRFSARQFPNYSSELNVNALLLGDSALYLCASSHRDRVMGEQYFGPGTRLTVT.